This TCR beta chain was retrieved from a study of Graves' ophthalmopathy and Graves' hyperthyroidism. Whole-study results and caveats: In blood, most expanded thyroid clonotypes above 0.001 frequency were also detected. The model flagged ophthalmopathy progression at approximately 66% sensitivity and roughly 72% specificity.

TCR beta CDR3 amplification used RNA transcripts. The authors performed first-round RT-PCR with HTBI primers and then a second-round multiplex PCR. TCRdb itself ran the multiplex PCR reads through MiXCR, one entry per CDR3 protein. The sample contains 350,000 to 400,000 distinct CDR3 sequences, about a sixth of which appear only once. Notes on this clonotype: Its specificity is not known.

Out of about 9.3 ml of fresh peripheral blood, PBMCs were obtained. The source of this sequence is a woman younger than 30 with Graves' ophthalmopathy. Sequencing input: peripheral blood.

CDR3 loop: CASSVGVSGGQETQYF. DNA of the CDR3: TGTGCCAGCAGCGTAGGTGTTAGCGGGGGCCAAGAGACCCAGTACTTC. The J gene is TRBJ2-5, the V gene TRBV9; 9 positions match TRBD2. Germline V gene sequence: CDR1 SGDLS, CDR2 YYNGEE. V trimming: 0 bases; J trimming: 1 base; junction bases outside the gene matches: 4. The CDR3 spans 16 residues.